A selection of T cell receptor beta chains follows, all from one sample in a study of shared T cell receptors in the human thymus. Produced via immunoSEQ multiplex PCR; TCRdb's table is partial and in-frame only. The table lists roughly 660,000 clones, more than 75% of them singletons, with about 0.01% in the top ten. This sample also belongs to another study, concerning human thymus T cells.

The specimen was thymocytes. Receptor source: a boy in the first two years of life with a congenital heart defect. CDR3s include the opening cysteine and the closing phenylalanine or tryptophan. A D gene is named only where the DNA matches it firmly. Clone size, where shown, is once, few, many, or a class for clones that have expanded.

clone_size,j_call,d_call,v_call,cdr3_aa,cdr3_nt
once,TRBJ1-2,NA,TRBV30,CAWSGADNGGYTF,TGTGCCTGGAGTGGCGCAGACAATGGGGGCTACACCTTC
NA,TRBJ2-3,TRBD2,TRBV6-1,CASSGRTSGRGSTDTQYF,TGTGCCAGCAGTGGCCGGACTAGCGGGAGAGGAAGCACAGATACGCAGTATTTT
NA,TRBJ1-2,NA,TRBV25-1,CASSESSSSGYGYTF,TGTGCCAGCAGTGAATCTAGCAGTAGTGGCTATGGCTACACCTTC
NA,TRBJ2-7,TRBD1,TRBV2,CASIRGWDRSTYEQYF,TGTGCCAGCATCCGGGGTTGGGACAGGTCGACCTACGAGCAGTACTTC
NA,TRBJ2-2,TRBD2,TRBV7-2,CASSLRNREGRAGELFF,TGTGCCAGCAGCTTAAGGAACCGGGAGGGCCGGGCCGGGGAGCTGTTTTTT
NA,TRBJ1-4,TRBD1,TRBV6-1,CASSATTGVDGGTTNEKLFF,TGTGCCAGCAGTGCAACGACAGGGGTTGACGGTGGAACAACTAATGAAAAACTGTTTTTT
NA,TRBJ2-1,TRBD1,TRBV4-2,CASSQSAGGSGNEQFF,TGTGCCAGCAGCCAAAGTGCAGGGGGATCCGGCAATGAGCAGTTCTTC
NA,TRBJ2-5,TRBD1,TRBV28,CASSSRGRETQYF,TGTGCCAGCAGTTCTAGGGGGCGGGAGACCCAGTACTTC
NA,TRBJ2-6,NA,TRBV5-4,CASSGSSGANVLTF,TGTGCCAGCAGCGGTAGCTCTGGGGCCAACGTCCTGACTTTC
NA,TRBJ2-7,TRBD1,TRBV29-1,CSVALVQGSYEQYF,TGCAGCGTTGCGCTGGTACAGGGGTCCTACGAGCAGTACTTC
NA,TRBJ2-7,NA,TRBV28,CASKSGIRQSGEQYF,TGTGCCAGCAAATCCGGAATTCGACAGTCAGGGGAGCAGTACTTC
NA,TRBJ1-2,TRBD1,TRBV27,CASRPQTEERDRVEGGYTF,TGTGCCAGCAGACCCCAAACCGAAGAAAGGGACAGGGTGGAGGGGGGCTACACCTTC
NA,TRBJ2-2,NA,TRBV28,CASSSVPGVGFSNTGELFF,TGTGCCAGCAGTTCTGTCCCGGGGGTAGGATTTTCGAACACCGGGGAGCTGTTTTTT
once,TRBJ2-5,TRBD2,TRBV5-6,CASSLRWTSGRWQETQYF,TGTGCCAGCAGCTTGCGCTGGACTAGCGGGAGGTGGCAAGAGACCCAGTACTTC
NA,TRBJ2-3,TRBD1,TRBV7-6,CASSLLHRGQATDTQYF,TGTGCCAGCAGCCTACTCCATCGGGGACAGGCAACAGATACGCAGTATTTT
NA,TRBJ2-7,TRBD2,TRBV19,CASSGGSGKYEQYF,TGTGCCAGTAGTGGGGGTAGCGGGAAATACGAGCAGTACTTC
once,TRBJ1-5,TRBD1,TRBV7-8,CASSLAQRTGQGISNQPQHF,TGTGCCAGCAGCTTAGCCCAAAGAACAGGACAGGGAATTAGCAATCAGCCCCAGCATTTT
NA,TRBJ2-1,NA,TRBV5-6,CASSQEGGIRGNEQFF,TGTGCCAGCAGCCAGGAGGGCGGGATTAGGGGCAATGAGCAGTTCTTC
NA,TRBJ2-7,TRBD2,TRBV25-1,CASSAPGGEVGEQYF,TGTGCCAGCAGTGCCCCGGGGGGGGAGGTCGGCGAGCAGTACTTC
NA,TRBJ2-5,NA,TRBV9,CASSETRNQETQYF,TGTGCCAGCAGCGAGACTAGAAACCAAGAGACCCAGTACTTC
NA,TRBJ2-7,TRBD1,TRBV2,CASREGQGPFGDEQYF,TGTGCCAGCAGAGAAGGACAGGGACCTTTTGGCGACGAGCAGTACTTC
NA,TRBJ2-7,TRBD2,TRBV9,CASSVSGTSGSEQYF,TGTGCCAGCAGCGTATCCGGGACTAGCGGGAGCGAGCAGTACTTC
NA,TRBJ1-2,TRBD1,TRBV28,CASSLSQGQSYGYTF,TGTGCCAGCAGTTTATCACAGGGACAGTCCTATGGCTACACCTTC
NA,TRBJ2-1,NA,TRBV5-8,CASHPGGGTQFF,TGTGCCAGCCACCCCGGTGGAGGGACGCAGTTCTTC
NA,TRBJ1-5,TRBD1,TRBV7-2,CASSPWGDSSQPQHF,TGTGCCAGCAGCCCGTGGGGGGACAGTAGCCAGCCCCAGCATTTT
once,TRBJ2-1,NA,TRBV28,CASRGQGYYNEQFF,TGTGCCAGCAGGGGGCAGGGCTACTACAATGAGCAGTTCTTC
NA,TRBJ2-1,NA,TRBV4-1,CASSHPNRTRNEQFF,TGCGCCAGCAGCCACCCAAACAGGACGCGGAATGAGCAGTTCTTC
NA,TRBJ2-5,TRBD2,TRBV4-2,CASSPPKSGSPKTQYF,TGTGCCAGCAGCCCACCCAAAAGCGGGAGCCCCAAGACCCAGTACTTC
once,TRBJ2-1,TRBD2,TRBV11-2,CASSLGTGGRNEQFF,TGTGCCAGCAGCTTAGGTACGGGAGGGAGGAATGAGCAGTTCTTC
NA,TRBJ2-7,TRBD1,TRBV4-3,CASSQLQGAYEQYF,TGCGCCAGCAGCCAATTGCAGGGGGCCTACGAGCAGTACTTC
NA,TRBJ1-3,NA,TRBV5-1,CASSCPDTDSGNTIYF,TGCGCCAGCAGCTGCCCGGACACCGACTCTGGAAACACCATATATTTT
NA,TRBJ2-1,TRBD1,TRBV7-6,CASSPRPGGVYNEQFF,TGTGCCAGCAGCCCTCGTCCAGGGGGAGTTTACAATGAGCAGTTCTTC
NA,TRBJ2-5,NA,TRBV29-1,CSVGGASQAQYF,TGCAGCGTTGGCGGGGCTTCACAGGCCCAGTACTTC
NA,TRBJ2-3,NA,TRBV6-5,CASSPDWSTDTQYF,TGTGCCAGCAGTCCTGACTGGAGCACAGATACGCAGTATTTT
NA,TRBJ1-5,TRBD1,TRBV6-1,CASLDRDFNQPQHF,TGTGCCAGCTTGGACAGGGACTTCAATCAGCCCCAGCATTTT
NA,TRBJ2-1,TRBD2,TRBV4-1,CASSLPTSGPRRAYNEQFF,TGCGCCAGCAGCCTACCGACTAGCGGGCCCCGGAGGGCCTACAATGAGCAGTTCTTC
NA,TRBJ2-1,TRBD2,TRBV11-2,CASGETSGNLEQFF,TGTGCCAGCGGAGAGACTAGCGGGAACCTCGAGCAGTTCTTC
few,TRBJ2-3,TRBD2,TRBV5-4,CASSSVWGLAGGPRTDTQYF,TGTGCCAGCAGCTCAGTTTGGGGACTAGCGGGAGGGCCCAGGACAGATACGCAGTATTTT
NA,TRBJ2-7,NA,TRBV2,CASSWGQGSLRYEQYF,TGTGCCAGCAGTTGGGGGCAAGGAAGCCTTCGATACGAGCAGTACTTC
once,TRBJ1-2,TRBD1,TRBV7-9,CASSALDRPYPYGYTF,TGTGCCAGCAGCGCCTTGGACAGGCCCTATCCTTATGGCTACACCTTC
NA,TRBJ2-7,NA,TRBV20-1,CSARDRGFRDF,TGCAGTGCTAGAGATCGAGGATTCCGGGACTTC
NA,TRBJ2-7,TRBD2,TRBV28,CASSFGAGGPYEQYF,TGTGCCAGCAGTTTTGGGGCGGGGGGGCCCTACGAGCAGTACTTC
NA,TRBJ1-5,TRBD1,TRBV2,CASSGQGSNQPQHF,TGTGCCAGCAGTGGACAGGGTAGCAATCAGCCCCAGCATTTT
few,TRBJ1-5,NA,TRBV19,CASSINAPRGGQPQHF,TGTGCCAGTAGTATTAACGCCCCCAGGGGCGGGCAGCCCCAGCATTTT
NA,TRBJ2-6,TRBD1,TRBV15,CATTLGQGLSGANVLTF,TGTGCCACCACCCTGGGACAGGGCCTCTCTGGGGCCAACGTCCTGACTTTC